The present entry profiles one TCR beta chain with its context. Its antigen is not identified. The sample originates from a study of cytomegalovirus exposure and HLA in healthy donors. As for the study in general: Sequencing of approximately 190 million T cells in an earlier analysis found 100 million to 140 million unique TCR beta sequences. Study-wide points: Confirmation in vitro established that three CMV-associated chains were specific for CMV antigens.

PCR primers comprised 60 Vbeta and 13 Jbeta primers. Profiled with immunoSEQ multiplex PCR; TCRdb holds only in-frame clones, not every one. Here the sample spans about 170,000 clones, 80% being singletons. In germline, CDR1 is MNHNY, CDR2 SVGAGI (reference sequence). V lost 6 bases and J 9 bases, leaving 18 bases between the germline ends. This CDR3 has 13 residues. The receptor's source is a male donor in good health and CMV-seronegative. Sequences were obtained from PBMCs. This chain joins TRBV6-6 and TRBJ2-7; TRBD2 might be the D (6 bases). CDR3 sequence reads: CASSDSWAEGQYF. As DNA, the CDR3 is TGTGCCAGCAGCGATAGTTGGGCGGAGGGGCAGTACTTC.